This TCR beta chain was recovered during a study of CD4 T cells in relation to SARS-CoV-2 and coronaviruses. Study information: After roughly eleven days of antigen culture, PBMC TCR beta CDR3s were sequenced. Negative control cultures got HIV-1 Nef peptides or no peptide.

Concerning this clone itself: The target antigen is unknown.

Sequencing was performed with immunoSEQ multiplex PCR; in TCRdb, only in-frame clones are kept and a portion is missing. This table holds some 21,000 clones, over 65% found once. This CDR3 comprises 15 residues. Germline V lookup: CDR1 WSHSY, CDR2 SAAADI. V shed 4 bases and J shed 2 bases, with 12 bases lying between them. Unexposed donor CD4+ T cells date from about 2011-2019, before the COVID-19 pandemic. CD4+ T cells were isolated from the cells after 10 days of culture. Testing used SARS-CoV-2 S/N and four cold-coronavirus spikes on unexposed-donor CD4+ T cells, cells permitting. The sample taken for sequencing was CD4+ T cells from PBMCs, cultured in vitro. The receptor was isolated from a human donor in good health. The chain employs TRBV10-2 and TRBJ1-5; no clear D gene. DNA of the CDR3: TGCGCCAGCAGTGGCGGGGAGGAGGGCAATCAGCCCCAGCATTTT. It translates to CASSGGEEGNQPQHF.